This is a list of T cell receptor beta chains from one sample in a study of beta chain features in type 1 diabetes. The repertoire was sequenced with immunoSEQ multiplex PCR; TCRdb's copy has only in-frame clones and lacks some. The sample has about 240,000 clones, about 14% seen once; the top ten hold approximately 0.021%. Sequenced input: naive CD4+ T cells from blood. The receptors were gathered from a man aged 25-40 years with type 1 diabetes. Each CDR3 is given with its conserved first and last residue.

cdr3_length | v_call | cdr3_aa
14 | TRBV5-4 | CASSITSRTDTQYF
15 | TRBV30 | CAWTGGGNNYNEQFF
14 | TRBV25-1 | CASSLNSQAGGYTF
14 | TRBV5-1 | CASSLEPGKAEAFF
14 | TRBV27 | CASRRAGETDTQYF
16 | TRBV27 | CASSPWGRGGTDTQYF
13 | TRBV29-1 | CSGRDRGTHGYTF
15 | TRBV29-1 | CSGHPGTGLNTEAFF
14 | TRBV15 | CATSQDWSSYEQYF
14 | TRBV5-6 | CASSLSQMNTEAFF
15 | TRBV11-3 | CASSLDMGPQETQYF
15 | TRBV6-6 | CASRPTGTGANVLTF
15 | TRBV2 | CASSAGQGNFQPQHF
12 | TRBV6-5 | CASSRDQETQYF
14 | TRBV6-5 | CASSWGQYNQPQHF
15 | TRBV6-1 | CASSEGGLGADTQYF